This note documents a single T cell receptor (beta chain) sequence. Its antigen is unknown. Per the germline V gene, CDR1 is SQVTM and CDR2 is ANQGSEA. V lost 6 bases, J lost 3 bases, and 7 bases stayed unmatched. The CDR3 loop spans 15 amino acids. The data derive from a study of cytomegalovirus exposure and HLA in healthy donors. Study-wide results and limits: Reported results showed that the classifier diagnosed cytomegalovirus status with high specificity and sensitivity. The tendency of first-cohort TCR clusters to co-occur in the 90 to 150 validation repertoires emerged from a later analysis.

Some clones are missing from TCRdb's copy, which holds only in-frame ones; the method was immunoSEQ multiplex PCR. The sample has 130,000 to 150,000 clones, 70% to 90% seen once. The clonotype was recovered from a woman aged 18-29 years in good health and CMV-seropositive. Sequencing input: PBMCs. The V gene is TRBV29-1, the J gene TRBJ2-3, with TRBD2 matching 12 bases. The CDR3 reads CSVRGGLAGTDTQYF. The DNA of the CDR3 is TGCAGCGTGCGGGGAGGACTAGCGGGAACAGATACGCAGTATTTT.